The 23 T cell receptor beta chains below come from one sample, sequenced in a study of CD8+ T cells in alopecia areata listed by TCRdb under 2018. Libraries were constructed by the immunoSEQ multiplex PCR assay. RNA was extracted from all samples and reverse transcribed into cDNA as template for TCR sequencing. TCRdb took over this immuneACCESS table, retaining in-frame rearrangements with V and J assigned. Such tables are incomplete; in checked studies, under half of the missing clones stem from an unresolved V gene, and the remainder is unexplained. In all, the sample holds some 170,000 clones, and about 63% of those were seen once. About 15% of the sample belongs to the ten largest clones. Interpreted using the paper, the time point label stands for: baseline before oral tofacitinib. Source: CD4+ T cells sorted from blood, taken at week 0. These receptors were collected from a human donor with alopecia areata.

The chain is built from TRBV18 and TRBJ2-5; D is possibly TRBD2 (6 bases). This CDR3 spans 13 amino acids. In germline, CDR1 is KGHSH, CDR2 LQKENI. Trimming left V 4 bases short and J 5 bases short, with 11 bases between. CDR3 sequence reads: CASSRNSGETQYF. The CDR3 DNA follows: TGTGCCAGCTCACGCAACAGCGGGGAGACCCAGTACTTC.

This clone was seen only a few times. The J gene is TRBJ2-2, the V gene TRBV11-2; tentative D call: TRBD2 (7 bases). CDR3 length: 16 amino acids. The V end lost 1 base, the J end lost 4 bases, and 13 bases lay between the germline ends. CDR1 is SGHAT, CDR2 FQNNGV, per germline. Written as DNA, the CDR3 is TGTGCCAGCAGCTTAGGCGCGGGGGCGTTCACCGGGGAGCTGTTTTTT. Translating gives CASSLGAGAFTGELFF.

In its sample, this clone was seen a few times. The chain has TRBV2 and TRBJ2-2; TRBD2 matches at 10 bases. This CDR3 is 14 amino acids long. CDR1 and CDR2 from the germline V gene are SNHLY and FYNNEI. V lost 8 bases to trimming and J lost 4 bases; unmatched junction nucleotides: 4. The CDR3 DNA sequence: TGTGCCAGCGCGAGCGGGGGGGGCACCGGGGAGCTGTTTTTT. The encoded protein is CASASGGGTGELFF. Complete variable domain (other parts from reference TRBV2 and TRBJ2-2): EPEVTQTPSHQVTQMGQEVILRCVPISNHLYFYWYRQILGQKVEFLVSFYNNEISEKSEIFDDQFSVERPDGSNFTLKIRSTKLEDSAMYFCASASGGGTGELFFGEGSRLTVL.

Comments on this clone: The same CDR3 also results from other DNA sequences found in this sample. The chain carries TRBV19 and TRBJ1-2; TRBD1 agrees at 7 bases. The CDR3 has 16 amino acids. The V gene end was trimmed by 2 bases and the J gene end by 2 bases; junction bases not matched to a gene: 8. Germline V gene sequence: CDR1 LNHDA, CDR2 SQIVND (reference sequence). The CDR3 region is CASSIRTGTANYGYTF. The CDR3 nucleotides are TGTGCCAGTAGTATACGGACCGGGACAGCCAACTATGGCTACACCTTC.

This clone was picked up a small number of times. V usage is TRBV6-5 and J usage is TRBJ1-2; D call uncertain. The V gene's germline CDR1 is MNHEY and CDR2 SVGAGI. V gave up 5 bases and J gave up 2 bases, with 9 bases separating them. This CDR3 is built from 13 residues. The DNA of the CDR3 is TGTGCCAGCAGTGATATACCGAACTATGGCTACACCTTC. Translation gives CASSDIPNYGYTF.

The chain has TRBV7-2 and TRBJ1-5; D remains ambiguous. The CDR3 is made up of 13 amino acids. The V and J ends lost 1 base and 10 bases respectively, with 11 bases between them. CDR1 is SGHTA, CDR2 FQGNSA, per germline. CDR3 sequence: CASSLVPLHPQHF. CDR3 DNA: TGTGCCAGCAGCTTAGTGCCGTTACACCCCCAGCATTTT.

This sequence joins TRBV18 and TRBJ2-7, with 9 bases fitting TRBD1. CDR3 length: 16 amino acids. Germline V gene sequence: CDR1 KGHSH, CDR2 LQKENI. J was trimmed by 5 bases and V by 2 bases; bases with no gene match: 10. CDR3 loop: CASSPMGGTGINEQYF. The CDR3 DNA is TGTGCCAGCTCACCAATGGGGGGGACAGGGATCAACGAGCAGTACTTC.

This clone was seen many times. This rearrangement joins TRBV6-1 to TRBJ1-5; 8 positions agree with TRBD1. This CDR3 spans 13 amino acids. The V and J ends lost 8 bases and 5 bases, in that order; junction bases with no gene match: 5. CDR1 is MNHNS and CDR2 is SASEGT in the germline V gene. The CDR3 sequence: CASATGVDQPQHF. CDR3 DNA sequence: TGTGCCAGCGCGACAGGGGTGGATCAGCCCCAGCATTTT.

V usage is TRBV30 and J usage is TRBJ2-7; TRBD2 agrees at 10 bases. The CDR3 runs to 16 residues. Unmatched junction bases numbered 9, after V lost 3 bases and J lost 1 base. Per germline, CDR1 GTSNPN and CDR2 SVGIG (reference sequence). The CDR3 sequence is CAWSVRLAGGSYEQYF. DNA of the CDR3: TGTGCCTGGAGCGTCAGACTAGCGGGCGGATCCTACGAGCAGTACTTC.

The chain recombines TRBV5-1 with TRBJ1-1; D is unclear. Per germline, CDR1 SGHRS and CDR2 YFSETQ. There are 13 residues in the CDR3. V gave up 5 bases and J gave up 0 bases, with 8 bases separating them. The CDR3, as DNA: TGCGCCAGCAGAGCTGAGATGAACACTGAAGCTTTCTTT. Translating gives CASRAEMNTEAFF.

V gene TRBV5-1 combines with J gene TRBJ2-7, with unresolved D. Germline loops: CDR1 SGHRS, CDR2 YFSETQ. Trimming shortened V by 0 bases and J by 3 bases, and 7 bases separated the two germline ends. The CDR3 covers 13 residues. CDR3 DNA sequence: TGCGCCAGCAGCTTGGAGGCAGGCTACGAGCAGTACTTC. Its translation: CASSLEAGYEQYF.

This clone was recorded a few times. The chain couples TRBV29-1 to TRBJ1-1, with D perhaps matching TRBD1 (5 bases). Germline CDR1 reads SQVTM; CDR2 reads ANQGSEA. The length of the CDR3 is 13 residues. V lost 5 bases, J lost 5 bases, and 15 bases lay in between. Here the CDR3 DNA reads TGCAGCGTTTTCGGGGGGGTAGGGACTGAAGCTTTCTTT. Protein: CSVFGGVGTEAFF.

This chain connects TRBV29-1 to TRBJ1-2; a weak D match, TRBD1 (5 bases). The CDR3 consists of 13 residues. V lost 3 bases to trimming and J lost 7 bases, with 15 bases between them. Germline values: CDR1 SQVTM, CDR2 ANQGSEA. This chain's CDR3 is CSVDLGGVGGYTF. CDR3 DNA: TGCAGCGTTGATCTTGGGGGGGTAGGTGGCTACACCTTC.

This clone was counted a few times. This rearrangement joins TRBV29-1 to TRBJ2-2; 9 bases line up with TRBD2. This CDR3 contains 16 residues. Germline-derived CDR1 and CDR2 are SQVTM and ANQGSEA. The J segment lost 2 bases and the V segment lost 4 bases, leaving 8 bases of the junction unmatched. The CDR3 sequence: CSVVGLAGRNTGELFF. The CDR3 DNA sequence: TGCAGCGTTGTCGGGCTAGCGGGGAGAAACACCGGGGAGCTGTTTTTT.

The V call is TRBV15, the J call TRBJ2-1; D unresolved. Germline CDR1 and CDR2: LNHNV and YYDKDF (reference sequence). The germline V and J ends were trimmed by 0 bases and 2 bases, with 14 bases remaining between them. The CDR3 consists of 17 residues. The CDR3 nucleotides read TGTGCCACCAGCAGAGATAGGGCGGCAGGAGCCTACAATGAGCAGTTCTTC. Amino acid sequence: CATSRDRAAGAYNEQFF.

The rearrangement joins TRBV5-1 to TRBJ2-7; 10 positions agree with TRBD1. The V gene's germline CDR1 is SGHRS and CDR2 YFSETQ. The J segment lost 2 bases and the V segment lost 4 bases, leaving 6 bases of the junction unmatched. The CDR3 contains 15 residues. Written as DNA, the CDR3 is TGCGCCAGCAGCCTAGACGGACAGGGGGCCTACGAGCAGTACTTC. The encoded protein is CASSLDGQGAYEQYF.

The J gene is TRBJ2-7, the V gene TRBV4-2, with D possibly matching TRBD2 (6 bases). Trimming took 1 base from V and 7 from J, leaving 20 bases between them. CDR3 length: 16 residues. Germline CDR1 reads LGHNA; CDR2 reads YNFKEQ. The CDR3 loop is CASSQVGTREIGEQYF. The CDR3 DNA reads as TGTGCCAGCAGCCAAGTTGGGACTCGGGAAATCGGGGAGCAGTACTTC.

This chain links TRBV11-1 with TRBJ2-3; tentative D call: TRBD2 (7 bases). Trimming shortened V by 8 bases and J by 2 bases, and 14 bases separated the two germline ends. This CDR3 is 14 amino acids long. Germline CDR1 SGHAT, CDR2 FQDESV (reference sequence). The CDR3 loop reads CASGRGANTDTQYF. The CDR3 DNA is TGTGCCAGCGGTCGGGGGGCCAACACAGATACGCAGTATTTT.

The rearrangement joins TRBV29-1 to TRBJ2-1; 7 bases match TRBD1. This CDR3 has 15 residues. Germline loops: CDR1 SQVTM, CDR2 ANQGSEA. V was clipped by 0 bases and J by 7 bases; unmatched bases: 9. The CDR3 protein is CSVEETGRKRNEQFF. The CDR3, as DNA: TGCAGCGTTGAAGAGACAGGGCGTAAGCGTAATGAGCAGTTCTTC.

This rearrangement joins TRBV7-3 to TRBJ2-2; D may be TRBD1 (6 bases). Germline V gene lookup returns CDR1 SGHTA and CDR2 FQGTGA. Trimming took 5 bases from V and 8 from J, leaving 15 bases between them. This CDR3 region has 14 residues. The CDR3 sequence is CASSLQQGSGELFF. CDR3 bases: TGTGCCAGCAGCCTACAACAGGGCTCAGGGGAGCTGTTTTTT.

CDR3 sequence (DNA): TGTGCCTGGAAGGGCCGCCCCCATATGAGACAGGGCGACACCGGGGAGCTGTTTTTT. Protein sequence: CAWKGRPHMRQGDTGELFF. This rearrangement joins TRBV30 to TRBJ2-2, with TRBD1 matching 7 bases. The CDR3 sequence is 19 residues long. V lost 4 bases, J lost 3 bases, and 20 bases stayed unmatched. CDR1 and CDR2 from the germline V gene are GTSNPN and SVGIG (reference sequence).

V and J are TRBV30 and TRBJ1-3; no firm D call. There are 15 residues in the CDR3. Germline-derived CDR1 and CDR2 are GTSNPN and SVGIG (reference sequence). The V and J ends lost 3 bases and 4 bases respectively, with 16 bases between them. Here the CDR3 DNA reads TGTGCCTGGAGGGAACCGGGAGCAGTAGGAAACACCATATATTTT. Its translation is CAWREPGAVGNTIYF.

This clone has only a few counts. This chain links TRBV18 with TRBJ2-1; D is perhaps TRBD1 (6 bases). V was pared by 2 bases and J by 0 bases, with 11 bases between. Germline assignment: CDR1 KGHSH and CDR2 LQKENI. This CDR3 is built from 16 residues. The CDR3 reads CASSPATGFSYNEQFF. The CDR3 coding sequence is TGTGCCAGCTCACCAGCCACAGGGTTCTCCTACAATGAGCAGTTCTTC.